One and the same sample provided the 8 T cell receptor beta chains below, sequenced in a study of post-analysis software for immune sequencing data. Study outcomes and limitations: Five TRBV segments, including TRBV5-6, TRBV5-1 and TRBV20-1, were more frequent in patients than controls.

Prepared libraries of TCR beta cDNA carried unique molecular identifiers. TCRdb passed the PCR reads through MiXCR, listing each CDR3 protein once. The repertoire has approximately 570,000 distinct CDR3 sequences, about 40% of them found once; the top ten carry more than 1.5%. No antigen has been identified for these receptors. Input material: blood. These TCRs come from a girl between 5 and 17 years old with multiple sclerosis.

V and J are TRBV5-1 and TRBJ2-2, with D perhaps TRBD1 (6 bases). Trimming took 0 bases from V and 3 from J, leaving 9 bases between them. This CDR3 comprises 15 residues. Germline lookup yields CDR1 SGHRS and CDR2 YFSETQ. Here the CDR3 reads CASSLEGGDTGELFF. Here the CDR3 DNA reads TGCGCCAGCAGCTTGGAAGGGGGAGACACCGGGGAGCTGTTTTTT.

Written as DNA, the CDR3 is TGTGCCAGCAGTTTAGTCGCGAGGGGGCTCAACTATGGCTACACCTTC. It translates to CASSLVARGLNYGYTF. The rearrangement uses TRBV27 and TRBJ1-2; TRBD1 agrees at 7 bases. Germline V gives CDR1 MNHEY, CDR2 SMNVEV (reference sequence). Trimming removed 2 bases from V and 2 bases from J; junction bases left unmatched: 8. The CDR3 has 16 residues.

The chain couples TRBV18 to TRBJ2-7; 7 bases match TRBD2. The CDR3 runs 14 residues. J was trimmed by 3 bases and V by 3 bases; bases with no gene match: 5. Germline-derived CDR1 and CDR2 are KGHSH and LQKENI. In DNA form, the CDR3 reads TGTGCCAGCTCACCGAGGGCGGGGGACTACGAGCAGTACTTC. Its translation: CASSPRAGDYEQYF. Full variable domain (missing parts from reference TRBV18 and TRBJ2-7): NAGVMQNPRHLVRRRGQEARLRCSPMKGHSHVYWYRQLPEEGLKFMVYLQKENIIDESGMPKERFSAEFPKEGPSILRIQQVVRGDSAAYFCASSPRAGDYEQYFGPGTRLTVT.

The chain carries TRBV12-3 or TRBV12-4 and TRBJ2-7; TRBD1 is a possible D gene (6 bases). Trimming stripped 3 bases from V and 2 bases from J, with 11 bases between. This CDR3 is built from 14 residues. In DNA, the CDR3 is TGTGCCAGCAGTTTGTGGGGACAAACCTACGAGCAGTACTTC. Its translation is CASSLWGQTYEQYF.

The chain recombines TRBV10-3 with TRBJ2-7; 9 bases are a match to TRBD1. The junction had 13 bases not matched to a gene; V was cut back by 6 bases and J by 7 bases. CDR3 length equals 15 residues. The germline V gene has CDR1 ENHRY and CDR2 SYGVKD. The CDR3 loop reads CAIRDRDRAGKEQYF. Written as DNA, the CDR3 is TGTGCCATCAGAGACCGGGACAGGGCGGGTAAGGAGCAGTACTTC.

This sequence joins TRBV12-3 or TRBV12-4 and TRBJ1-5, with a possible D match to TRBD1 (5 bases). With 4 bases removed from V and 6 bases from J, the gap between germline ends came to 13 bases. The CDR3 length is 14 residues. For the CDR3, the DNA is TGTGCCAGCAGTTCGATCAGGAGGGGTCAGCCCCAGCATTTT. Amino acid sequence: CASSSIRRGQPQHF.

This chain links TRBV7-2 with TRBJ2-5, with a weak D call TRBD2 (6 bases). CDR1 and CDR2 from the germline V gene are SGHTA and FQGNSA. This CDR3 contains 15 residues. V was clipped by 2 bases and J by 4 bases, with 14 bases between them. The CDR3 nucleotides are TGTGCCAGCAGCTTACCGGGGGTAGTTTCAGAGACCCAGTACTTC. The encoded protein is CASSLPGVVSETQYF. The full variable domain, with the rest looked up from reference TRBV7-2 and TRBJ2-5, is GAGVSQSPSNKVTEKGKDVELRCDPISGHTALYWYRQSLGQGLEFLIYFQGNSAPDKSGLPSDRFSAERTGGSVSTLTIQRTQQEDSAVYLCASSLPGVVSETQYFGPGTRLLVL.

There are a few counts of this clonotype. The chain carries TRBV7-2 and TRBJ1-5, with D hard to call. CDR1 and CDR2 (germline): SGHTA, FQGNSA. V was trimmed by 5 bases and J by 5 bases, leaving 13 bases between them. The CDR3 is 14 residues long. CDR3: CASSPRQIHQPQHF. The DNA for the CDR3 is TGTGCCAGCAGCCCAAGGCAGATACATCAGCCCCAGCATTTT.